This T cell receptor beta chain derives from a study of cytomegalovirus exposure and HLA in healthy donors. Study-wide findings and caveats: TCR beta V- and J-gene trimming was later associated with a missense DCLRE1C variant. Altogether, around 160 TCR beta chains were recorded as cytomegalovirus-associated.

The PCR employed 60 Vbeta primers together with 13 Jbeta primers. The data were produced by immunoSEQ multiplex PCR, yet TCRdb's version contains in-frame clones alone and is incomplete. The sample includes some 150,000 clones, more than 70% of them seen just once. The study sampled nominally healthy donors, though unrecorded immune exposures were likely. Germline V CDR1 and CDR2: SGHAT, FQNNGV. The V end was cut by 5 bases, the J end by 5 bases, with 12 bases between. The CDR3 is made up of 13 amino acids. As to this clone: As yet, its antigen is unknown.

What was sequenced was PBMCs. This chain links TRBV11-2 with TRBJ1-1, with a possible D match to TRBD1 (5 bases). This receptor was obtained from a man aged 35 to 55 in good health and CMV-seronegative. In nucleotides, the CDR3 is TGTGCCAGCAGCCTATGGGGGGAAACTGAAGCTTTCTTT. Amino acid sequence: CASSLWGETEAFF. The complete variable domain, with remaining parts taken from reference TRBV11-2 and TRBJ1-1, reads EAGVAQSPRYKIIEKRQSVAFWCNPISGHATLYWYQQILGQGPKLLIQFQNNGVVDDSQLPKDRFSAERLKGVDSTLKIQPAKLEDSAVYLCASSLWGETEAFFGQGTRLTVV.